These T cell receptor beta chains were read from a single sample in a study of T cells in Graves' hyperthyroidism and ophthalmopathy. One entry per CDR3 protein, called by TCRdb with MiXCR from the multiplex PCR reads. The sample lists around 520,000 distinct CDR3 sequences; approximately 14% were seen once. Sequencing input: blood. These receptors came from a young woman with Graves' hyperthyroidism. Both conserved end residues are part of each CDR3. D genes are given only for firm matches. Size is stated for part of the rows, as once, few or many counts, or as a class when the clone is expanded.

d_gene	len	v_gene	abundance	j_gene	CDR3nt	CDR3aa
TRBD1	15	TRBV18	many	TRBJ1-1	TGTGCCAGCTCACCCGGACAGGGCACCAACACTGAAGCTTTCTTT	CASSPGQGTNTEAFF
-	14	TRBV9	many	TRBJ2-1	TGTGCCAGCAGCGTAGGTACTACGAGGGATGAGCAGTTCTTC	CASSVGTTRDEQFF
-	15	TRBV6-6	many	TRBJ1-1	TGTGCCAGCAGTTATTCGGTTAGGGCGAACACTGAAGCTTTCTTT	CASSYSVRANTEAFF
-	14	TRBV5-1	many	TRBJ2-7	TGCGCCAGCAGCTTGGAGGCAGGATATTACGAGCAGTACTTC	CASSLEAGYYEQYF
-	15	TRBV3-1	few	TRBJ2-2	TGTGCCAGCAGCCAAGAATTGGGGTATGCCGGGGAGCTGTTTTTT	CASSQELGYAGELFF
-	14	TRBV6-2/TRBV6-3	many	TRBJ1-1	TGTGCCAGCAGTTACAGGCAGCCGAACACTGAAGCTTTCTTT	CASSYRQPNTEAFF
-	15	TRBV19	few	TRBJ2-7	TGTGCCAGTAGCCCAGACAGGCCGGGGGCCTACGAGCAGTACTTC	CASSPDRPGAYEQYF
-	13	TRBV28	many	TRBJ2-7	TGTGCCAGCAGTTTATCGGACTCCTACGAGCAGTACTTC	CASSLSDSYEQYF
-	15	TRBV3-1	once	TRBJ1-1	TGTGCCAGCAGCCAAGATTGGGGCGGCCGGGGGGGGACTTTCTTT	CASSQDWGGRGGTFF
-	12	TRBV2	-	TRBJ1-5	TGTGCCAGCAGTGAAGCAGAACAGCCCCAGCATTTT	CASSEAEQPQHF
-	17	TRBV3-1	many	TRBJ1-2	TGTGCCAGCAGCCTAATCGGAGGGAAAGTAGCTAACTATGGCTACACCTTC	CASSLIGGKVANYGYTF
-	15	TRBV7-9	-	TRBJ2-2	TGTGCCAGCAGCTTAGGTGGAGGAGTCACCGGGGAGCTGTTTTTT	CASSLGGGVTGELFF
-	11	TRBV24-1	many	TRBJ1-1	TGTGCCACCAGTGATTTGAGGAAAGCTTTCTTT	CATSDLRKAFF
TRBD1	21	TRBV30	few	TRBJ1-4	TGTGCCTGGAGGCCTCCGATGTCTATACGGTTTCGGGACAGGGTGAAGGAAAAACTGTTTTTT	CAWRPPMSIRFRDRVKEKLFF
-	14	TRBV2	many	TRBJ1-6	TGTGCCAGCAGTCCCACAGGGACTAATTCACCCCTCCACTTT	CASSPTGTNSPLHF
-	15	TRBV29-1	many	TRBJ2-2	TGCAGCGTCGCACCGACAGGAGGGGGGACCGGGGAGCTGTTTTTT	CSVAPTGGGTGELFF
-	15	TRBV20-1	many	TRBJ1-2	TGCAGTGCTAGAGGGGGGGGGCGCGGTAGCTATGGCTACACCTTC	CSARGGGRGSYGYTF
-	14	TRBV12-3/TRBV12-4	-	TRBJ2-7	TGTGCCAGCAGTTTTGAGCAGGGTGGAATACCGCAGTACTTC	CASSFEQGGIPQYF
TRBD1	11	TRBV29-1	few	TRBJ1-2	TGCAGCGTGTGGGACAGGTTCGACTACACCTTC	CSVWDRFDYTF
-	15	TRBV5-1	many	TRBJ2-3	TGCGCCAGCAGCGCAACGTGGGCTTTTGGGGATACGCAGTATTTT	CASSATWAFGDTQYF
-	14	TRBV18	many	TRBJ2-2	TGTGCCAGCTCAACTGGGACTCCCCCCGGGGAGCTGTTTTTT	CASSTGTPPGELFF
-	13	TRBV29-1	few	TRBJ2-5	TGCAGCGTTGTACGGTCACAGCAAGAGACCCAGTACTTC	CSVVRSQQETQYF
-	16	TRBV20-1	-	TRBJ2-1	TGCAGTGCTAGTCCCGTGGGCAGGGCCGCCTACAATGAGCAGTTCTTC	CSASPVGRAAYNEQFF